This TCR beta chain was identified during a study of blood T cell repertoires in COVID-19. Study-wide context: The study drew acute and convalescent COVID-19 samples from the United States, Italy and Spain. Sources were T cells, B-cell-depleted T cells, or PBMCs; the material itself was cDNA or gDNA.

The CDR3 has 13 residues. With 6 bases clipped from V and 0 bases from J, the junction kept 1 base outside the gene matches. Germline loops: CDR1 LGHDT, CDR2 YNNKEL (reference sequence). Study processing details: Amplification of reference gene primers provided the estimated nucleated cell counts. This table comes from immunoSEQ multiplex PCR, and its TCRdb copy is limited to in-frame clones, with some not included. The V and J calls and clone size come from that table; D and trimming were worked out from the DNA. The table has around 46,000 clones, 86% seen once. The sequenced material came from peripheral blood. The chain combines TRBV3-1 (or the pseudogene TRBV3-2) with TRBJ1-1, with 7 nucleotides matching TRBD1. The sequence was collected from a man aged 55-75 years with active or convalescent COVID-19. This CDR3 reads CASRGQMNTEAFF. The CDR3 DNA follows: TGTGCCAGCAGGGGACAGATGAACACTGAAGCTTTCTTT.